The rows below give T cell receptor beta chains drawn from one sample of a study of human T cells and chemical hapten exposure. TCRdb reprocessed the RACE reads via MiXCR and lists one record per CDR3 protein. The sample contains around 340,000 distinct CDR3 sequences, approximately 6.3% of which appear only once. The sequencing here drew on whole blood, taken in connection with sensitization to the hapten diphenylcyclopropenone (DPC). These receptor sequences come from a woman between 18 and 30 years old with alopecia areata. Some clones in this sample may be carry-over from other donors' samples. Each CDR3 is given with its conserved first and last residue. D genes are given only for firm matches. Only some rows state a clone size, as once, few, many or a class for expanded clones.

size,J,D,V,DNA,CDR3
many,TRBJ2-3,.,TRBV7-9,TGTGCCAGCAGCTTCTCCCGTTCACAATATACGCAGTATTTT,CASSFSRSQYTQYF
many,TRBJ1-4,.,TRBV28,TGTGCCAGCAGTTTAAATCCCTACAGGGCTTTGATTGCAACTAATGAAAAACTGTTTTTT,CASSLNPYRALIATNEKLFF
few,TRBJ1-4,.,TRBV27,TGTGCCAGCAGTTTTCGCCGCCGGGATGTGCTGTTTTTT,CASSFRRRDVLFF
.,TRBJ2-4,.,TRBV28,TGTGCCAGCAGTTCACCGCACATTCGATACAGTAACTTC,CASSSPHIRYSNF
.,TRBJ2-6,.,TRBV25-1,TGTGCCAGCAGTCCATCTGTGGCTGGGGCCAACGTCCTGACTTTC,CASSPSVAGANVLTF
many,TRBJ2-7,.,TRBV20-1,TGCAGTGCTAAACAGGGCTCCTACGAGCAGTACTTC,CSAKQGSYEQYF
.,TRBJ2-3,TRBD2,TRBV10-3,TGTGCCATCAGCCAGGGACTAGCGGGGGCCCAAAGCACAGATACGCAGTATTTT,CAISQGLAGAQSTDTQYF
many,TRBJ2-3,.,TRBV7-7,TGTGCTAGCAGCCGGCAGGCAGGGGCAGATACGCAGTATTTT,CASSRQAGADTQYF
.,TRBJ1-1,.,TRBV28,TGTGCCAGCAGTTCCAATAGGGGGAACACTGAAGCTTTCTTT,CASSSNRGNTEAFF
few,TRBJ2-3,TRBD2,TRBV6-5,TGTGCCAGCAGTTACCTAGCGGGGGGCCGGGGAGATACGCAGTATTTT,CASSYLAGGRGDTQYF
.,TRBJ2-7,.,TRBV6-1,TGTGCCAGCGGCTCGGGCAACAGTCATGGCGAGCAGTACTTC,CASGSGNSHGEQYF
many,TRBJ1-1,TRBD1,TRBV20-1,TGCAGTGCTAGAGAGGAGGGCAGGGGGCCTGAAGCTTTCTTT,CSAREEGRGPEAFF
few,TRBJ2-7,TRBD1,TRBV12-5,TGTGCTAGTGGTTCCGGGACAGGGTTCGAGCAGTACTTC,CASGSGTGFEQYF
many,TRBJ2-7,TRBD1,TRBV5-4,TGTGCCAGCAGTCGACAGGGGGCTGACGAGCAGTACTTC,CASSRQGADEQYF
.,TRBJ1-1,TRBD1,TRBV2,TGTGCCAGCAGGGGGATACCGACAGGGGGAAACGGGGCTGAAGCTTTCTTT,CASRGIPTGGNGAEAFF
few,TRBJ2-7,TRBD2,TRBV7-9,TGTGCCAGCAGCTCGCCCGTCGCCGGACTAGCGGGGAGCTCCTACGAGCAGTACTTC,CASSSPVAGLAGSSYEQYF
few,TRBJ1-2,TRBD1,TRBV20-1,TGCAGTGCTGCGGGACAGCTATATGGCTACACCTTC,CSAAGQLYGYTF
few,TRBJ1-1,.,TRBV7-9,TGTGCCAGCAGCTCGATGGACCGGGACGGAAACACTGAAGCTTTCTTT,CASSSMDRDGNTEAFF
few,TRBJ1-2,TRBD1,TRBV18,TGTGCCAGCTCACGAACGACAGGGGAAAACTATGGCTACACCTTC,CASSRTTGENYGYTF
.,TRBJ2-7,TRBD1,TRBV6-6,TGTGCCAGCAGTTATCGACCAGGGGGCAGGGCCTACGAGCAGTACTTC,CASSYRPGGRAYEQYF
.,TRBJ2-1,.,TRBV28,TGTGCCAGCGGGGTTTTCAATGAGCAGTTCTTC,CASGVFNEQFF
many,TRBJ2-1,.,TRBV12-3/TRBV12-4,TGTGCCAGCAGTTTAACAGCCGGGGCTAGGGACAATGAGCAGTTCTTC,CASSLTAGARDNEQFF
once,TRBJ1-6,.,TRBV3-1,TGTGCCAGCAGCCGGGGGAACGATAATTCACCCCTCCACTTT,CASSRGNDNSPLHF
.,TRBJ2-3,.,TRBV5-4,TGTGCCAGCAGCTTCTCGACAGCTAGCACAGATACGCAGTATTTT,CASSFSTASTDTQYF
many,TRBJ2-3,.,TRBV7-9,TGTGCCAGCAGCCCCGGGACTCATTGGGCAGATACGCAGTATTTT,CASSPGTHWADTQYF
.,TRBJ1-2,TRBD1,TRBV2,TGTGCCAGGGCGAAACGGGACAGCTATGGCTACACCTTC,CARAKRDSYGYTF
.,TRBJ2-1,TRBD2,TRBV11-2,TGTGCCAGCAGCCCCAGGGCTAGCGGGGGGATAACCAATGAGCAGTTCTTC,CASSPRASGGITNEQFF
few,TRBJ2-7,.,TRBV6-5,TGTGCCAGCAGATACGGTAGCTCCTACGAGCAGTACTTC,CASRYGSSYEQYF
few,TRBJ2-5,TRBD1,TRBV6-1,TGTGCCAGCAGACCTAGGACAGGGGGGTACCAAGAGACCCAGTACTTC,CASRPRTGGYQETQYF
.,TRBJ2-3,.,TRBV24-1,TGTGCCACCAGTGAACGTGGGACGTACACAGATACGCAGTATTTT,CATSERGTYTDTQYF
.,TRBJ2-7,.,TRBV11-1,TGTGCCAGCAGCTTAGGGAGGTTTTCGGACGAGCAGTACTTC,CASSLGRFSDEQYF
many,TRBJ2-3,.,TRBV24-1,TGTGCCGCCGGTTGGGGAGATACGCAGTATTTT,CAAGWGDTQYF
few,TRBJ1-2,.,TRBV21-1,TGTGCCGGACTGGACTATGGCTACACCTTC,CAGLDYGYTF
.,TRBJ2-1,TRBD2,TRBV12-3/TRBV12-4,TGTGCCAGCAGTGTACGACTAGCGGGGGCTTACAATGAGCAGTTCTTC,CASSVRLAGAYNEQFF
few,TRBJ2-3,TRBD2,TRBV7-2,TGTGCCAGCAGCTTAGTTGCGCTAGCGGGGGGTACAGATACGCAGTATTTT,CASSLVALAGGTDTQYF
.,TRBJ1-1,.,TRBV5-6,TGTGCCAGCAGCTTGGTGGCAGGGAACACTGAAGCTTTCTTT,CASSLVAGNTEAFF
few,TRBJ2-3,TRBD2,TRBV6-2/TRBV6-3,TGTGCCAGCAGTTGGCTAGCGGGGGGACGCACAGATACGCAGTATTTT,CASSWLAGGRTDTQYF